This TCR beta chain was documented in a study of T-cell memory formation after mild COVID-19. The overall study: Each donor largely had its own TCR clusters.

5'RACE primed from the constant segment yielded TCR alpha and TCR beta cDNA libraries bearing sample barcodes and UMIs. In TCRdb, the 5' RACE reads were re-called with MiXCR into one record per CDR3 protein. The data contain hundreds of thousands of distinct CDR3 sequences, 15% to 20% of them singletons. Regarding the study as a whole: CD4+ contracting clones lay mainly in CM and EM, CD8+ ones in EMRA. SARS-CoV-2 specificity was not confirmed for second-wave clones peaking on day 37.

Notes on this clonotype: What it binds is unknown.

From germline, CDR1 is SEHNR and CDR2 FQNEAQ (reference sequence). This CDR3 is built from 16 residues. V was trimmed by 5 bases and J by 0 bases, leaving 15 bases between them. The chain carries TRBV7-9 and TRBJ2-3, with D perhaps matching TRBD1 (6 bases). The sequenced material came from PBMCs or a T cell subset sorted from them (not recorded which). This receptor was obtained from a man younger than 30 who had mild COVID-19 (a few samples of this study predate the infection). Cell type and time point are not known. The DNA for the CDR3 is TGTGCCAGCAGCGCAGGACAGACAACTAGCACAGATACGCAGTATTTT. Translated, it gives CASSAGQTTSTDTQYF.